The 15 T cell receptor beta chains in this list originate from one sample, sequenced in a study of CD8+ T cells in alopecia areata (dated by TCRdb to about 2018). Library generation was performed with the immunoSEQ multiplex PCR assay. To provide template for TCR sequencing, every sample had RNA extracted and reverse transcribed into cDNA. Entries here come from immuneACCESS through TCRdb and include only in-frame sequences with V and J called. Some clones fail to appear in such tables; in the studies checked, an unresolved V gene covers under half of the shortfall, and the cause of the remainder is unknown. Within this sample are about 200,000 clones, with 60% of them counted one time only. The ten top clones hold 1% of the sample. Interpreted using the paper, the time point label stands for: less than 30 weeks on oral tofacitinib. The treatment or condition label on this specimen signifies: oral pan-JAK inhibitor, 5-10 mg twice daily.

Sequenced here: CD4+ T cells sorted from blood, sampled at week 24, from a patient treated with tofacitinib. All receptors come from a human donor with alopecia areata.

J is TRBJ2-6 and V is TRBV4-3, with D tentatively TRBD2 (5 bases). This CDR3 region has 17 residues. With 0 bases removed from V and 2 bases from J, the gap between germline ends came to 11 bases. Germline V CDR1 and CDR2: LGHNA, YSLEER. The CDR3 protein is CASSQDFATTGANVLTF. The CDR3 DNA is TGCGCCAGCAGCCAAGATTTTGCGACTACTGGGGCCAACGTCCTGACTTTC.

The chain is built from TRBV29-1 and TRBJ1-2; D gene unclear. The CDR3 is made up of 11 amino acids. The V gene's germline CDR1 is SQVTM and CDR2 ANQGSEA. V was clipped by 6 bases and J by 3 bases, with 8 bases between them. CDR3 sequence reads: CSVHWDYGYTF. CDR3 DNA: TGCAGCGTCCATTGGGACTATGGCTACACCTTC.

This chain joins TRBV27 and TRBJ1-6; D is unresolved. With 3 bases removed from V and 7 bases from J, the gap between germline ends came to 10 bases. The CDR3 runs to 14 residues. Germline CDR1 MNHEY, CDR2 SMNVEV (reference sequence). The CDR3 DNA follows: TGTGCCAGCAGTTTTGGTCAGGTCAATTCACCCCTCCACTTT. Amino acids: CASSFGQVNSPLHF.

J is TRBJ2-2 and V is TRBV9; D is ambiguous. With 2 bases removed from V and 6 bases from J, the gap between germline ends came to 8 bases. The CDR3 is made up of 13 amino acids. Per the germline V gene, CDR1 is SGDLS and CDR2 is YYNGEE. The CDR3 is CASSVNPSGELFF. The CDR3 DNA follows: TGTGCCAGCAGCGTTAACCCCTCCGGGGAGCTGTTTTTT.

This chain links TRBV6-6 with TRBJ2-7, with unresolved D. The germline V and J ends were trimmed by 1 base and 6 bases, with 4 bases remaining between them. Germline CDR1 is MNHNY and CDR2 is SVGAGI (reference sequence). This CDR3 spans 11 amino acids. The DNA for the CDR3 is TGTGCCAGCAGTTACTGGGGCGAGCAGTACTTC. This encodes CASSYWGEQYF.

CDR3 protein: CASMAGSTDTQYF. In DNA form, the CDR3 reads TGTGCCAGTATGGCAGGGAGCACAGATACGCAGTATTTT. The V call is TRBV19, the J call TRBJ2-3; D possibly corresponds to TRBD1 (5 bases). With 7 bases removed from V and 0 bases from J, the gap between germline ends came to 8 bases. Germline assignment: CDR1 LNHDA and CDR2 SQIVND (reference sequence). This CDR3 spans 13 amino acids. The full variable domain, its missing parts supplied by reference TRBV19 and TRBJ2-3, is DGGITQSPKYLFRKEGQNVTLSCEQNLNHDAMYWYRQDPGQGLRLIYYSQIVNDFQKGDIAEGYSVSREKKESFPLTVTSAQKNPTAFYLCASMAGSTDTQYFGPGTRLTVL.

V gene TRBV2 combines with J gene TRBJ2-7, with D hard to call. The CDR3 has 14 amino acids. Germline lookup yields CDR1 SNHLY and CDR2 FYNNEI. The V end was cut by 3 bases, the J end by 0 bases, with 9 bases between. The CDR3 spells CASSETANSYEQYF. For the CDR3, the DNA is TGTGCCAGCAGTGAGACTGCTAACTCCTACGAGCAGTACTTC.

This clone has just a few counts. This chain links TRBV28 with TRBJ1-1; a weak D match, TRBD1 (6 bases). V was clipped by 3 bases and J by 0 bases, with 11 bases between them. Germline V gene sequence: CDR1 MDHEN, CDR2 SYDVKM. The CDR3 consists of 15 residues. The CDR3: CASSFTGTLNTEAFF. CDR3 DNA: TGTGCCAGCAGTTTCACTGGGACACTGAACACTGAAGCTTTCTTT.

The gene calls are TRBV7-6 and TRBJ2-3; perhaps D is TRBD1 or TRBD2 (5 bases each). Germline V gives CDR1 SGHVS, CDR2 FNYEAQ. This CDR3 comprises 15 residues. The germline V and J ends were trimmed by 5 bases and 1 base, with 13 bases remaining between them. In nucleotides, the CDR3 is TGTGCCAGCAGCCCCGCCGGGGCGCGCACAGATACGCAGTATTTT. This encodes CASSPAGARTDTQYF.

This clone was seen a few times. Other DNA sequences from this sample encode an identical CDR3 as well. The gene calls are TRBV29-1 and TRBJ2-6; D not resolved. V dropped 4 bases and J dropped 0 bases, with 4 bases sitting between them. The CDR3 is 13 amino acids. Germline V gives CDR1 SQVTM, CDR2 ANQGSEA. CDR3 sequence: CSVVGSGANVLTF. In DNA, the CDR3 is TGCAGCGTTGTAGGCTCTGGGGCCAACGTCCTGACTTTC. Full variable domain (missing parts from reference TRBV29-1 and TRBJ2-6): SAVISQKPSRDICQRGTSLTIQCQVDSQVTMMFWYRQQPGQSLTLIATANQGSEATYESGFVIDKFPISRPNLTFSTLTVSNMSPEDSSIYLCSVVGSGANVLTFGAGSRLTVL.

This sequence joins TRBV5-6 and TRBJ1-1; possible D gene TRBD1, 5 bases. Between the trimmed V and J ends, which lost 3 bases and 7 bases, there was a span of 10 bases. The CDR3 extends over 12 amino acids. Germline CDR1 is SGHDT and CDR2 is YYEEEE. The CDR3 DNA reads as TGTGCCAGCAGCTCAGTTAGGGGTGAAGCTTTCTTT. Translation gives CASSSVRGEAFF.

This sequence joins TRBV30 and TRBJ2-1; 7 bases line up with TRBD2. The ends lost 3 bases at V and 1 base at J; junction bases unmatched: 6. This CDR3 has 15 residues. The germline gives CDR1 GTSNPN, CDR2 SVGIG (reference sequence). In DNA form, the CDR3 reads TGTGCCTGGAGAGGGCGGGGGAGATCCTACAATGAGCAGTTCTTC. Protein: CAWRGRGRSYNEQFF.

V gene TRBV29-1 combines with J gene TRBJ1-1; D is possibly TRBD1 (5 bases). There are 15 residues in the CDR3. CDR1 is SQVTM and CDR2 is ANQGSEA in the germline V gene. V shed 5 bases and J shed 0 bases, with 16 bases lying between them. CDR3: CSVKPGLRMNTEAFF. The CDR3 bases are TGCAGCGTTAAACCGGGACTCAGGATGAACACTGAAGCTTTCTTT.

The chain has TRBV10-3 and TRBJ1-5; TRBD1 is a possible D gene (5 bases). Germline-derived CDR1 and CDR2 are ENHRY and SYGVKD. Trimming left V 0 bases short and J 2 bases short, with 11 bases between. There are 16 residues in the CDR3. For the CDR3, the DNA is TGTGCCATCAGTGAGTCGAAGGGGCAAGGCAATCAGCCCCAGCATTTT. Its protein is CAISESKGQGNQPQHF.

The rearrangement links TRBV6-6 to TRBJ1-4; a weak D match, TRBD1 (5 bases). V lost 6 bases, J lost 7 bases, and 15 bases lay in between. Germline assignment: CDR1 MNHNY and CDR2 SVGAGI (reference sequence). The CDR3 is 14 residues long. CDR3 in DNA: TGTGCCAGCAGCGATGGGACGGAGGCTGAAAAACTGTTTTTT. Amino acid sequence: CASSDGTEAEKLFF.